What follows describes a single TCR beta chain. The antigen is not known. Making the TCR beta cDNA relied on 5'RACE template switching with UMIs. TCRdb reanalyzed the 5' RACE reads and collapses them to one entry per CDR3 protein, without DNA. Here the sample table reports around 380,000 distinct CDR3 sequences. This CDR3 region has 15 residues. CDR1 and CDR2 from the germline V gene are MNHNS and SASEGT. This entry is derived from a study of T cells expressing NK-cell markers. Study overall: Sorted CD3+CD56+NKG2C+, CD3+CD56+NKG2C- and CD3+CD56-NKG2C+ T cells provided the TCR beta repertoires. There were seven HCMV-seropositive donors and one seronegative donor among the eight sequenced.

General study points: Researchers report these clonotypes also headed the CD3+CD56-NKG2C+ fraction in four donors.

The specimen was blood T cells: a sorted CD56 or NKG2C T cell subset, CD4+ or CD8+ T cells, or bulk PBMC T cells (not recorded which). This receptor was identified in a woman aged 50 to 65 in good health. This sequence joins TRBV6-1 and TRBJ1-1; TCRdb's D gene call, TRBD1, goes unchecked for lack of DNA. The CDR3 loop reads CASRMRSQGAGEAFF.